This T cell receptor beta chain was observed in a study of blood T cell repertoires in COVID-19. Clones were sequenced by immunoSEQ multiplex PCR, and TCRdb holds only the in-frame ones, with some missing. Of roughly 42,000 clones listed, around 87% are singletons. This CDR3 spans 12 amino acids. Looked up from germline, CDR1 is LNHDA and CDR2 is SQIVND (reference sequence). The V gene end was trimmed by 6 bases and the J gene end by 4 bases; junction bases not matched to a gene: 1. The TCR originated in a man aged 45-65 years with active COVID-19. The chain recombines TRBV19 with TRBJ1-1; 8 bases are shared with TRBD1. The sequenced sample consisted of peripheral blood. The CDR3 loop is CASRQGGTEAFF. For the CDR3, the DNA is TGTGCCAGTAGACAGGGGGGCACTGAAGCTTTCTTT. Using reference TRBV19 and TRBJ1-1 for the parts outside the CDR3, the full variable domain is DGGITQSPKYLFRKEGQNVTLSCEQNLNHDAMYWYRQDPGQGLRLIYYSQIVNDFQKGDIAEGYSVSREKKESFPLTVTSAQKNPTAFYLCASRQGGTEAFFGQGTRLTVV.